Below are 27 T cell receptor beta chains sequenced from a single sample in a study of monozygotic twins with cystic fibrosis. This table comes from immunoSEQ multiplex PCR, and its TCRdb copy is limited to in-frame clones, with some not included. Found here are about 24,000 clones, 80% to 95% of them singletons; the top ten hold roughly 0.28%. Sequenced material: blood. The source is a girl aged 2 to 10 with cystic fibrosis.

The rearrangement joins TRBV19 to TRBJ2-7; no firm D call. Trimming pared 4 bases from V and 0 bases from J, leaving 25 bases between. This CDR3 has 19 residues. Germline values: CDR1 LNHDA, CDR2 SQIVND (reference sequence). The DNA of the CDR3 is TGTGCCAGTAGTACCTTTATGGGCGAAGAAGCTCTGAGCTCCTACGAGCAGTACTTC. Translating gives CASSTFMGEEALSSYEQYF.

This sequence joins TRBV6-5 and TRBJ1-5, with 8 nucleotides matching TRBD1. Trimming at V came to 5 bases and at J to 1 base, leaving 4 bases not matched to a gene. Germline CDR1 reads MNHEY; CDR2 reads SVGAGI. CDR3 length equals 15 residues. The CDR3 nucleotides read TGTGCCAGCAGTCCCCGGGACAGGAGCAATCAGCCCCAGCATTTT. Its translation is CASSPRDRSNQPQHF.

The rearrangement links TRBV9 to TRBJ1-2; D is uncertain. This CDR3 spans 14 amino acids. The ends were cut back, 1 base at V and 2 bases at J, with 9 bases in the middle. Germline CDR1 SGDLS, CDR2 YYNGEE. CDR3 sequence (DNA): TGTGCCAGCAGCGTAACTCCGGGAAACTATGGCTACACCTTC. It specifies CASSVTPGNYGYTF. Using reference TRBV9 and TRBJ1-2 for the parts outside the CDR3, the full variable domain is DSGVTQTPKHLITATGQRVTLRCSPRSGDLSVYWYQQSLDQGLQFLIQYYNGEERAKGNILERFSAQQFPDLHSELNLSSLELGDSALYFCASSVTPGNYGYTFGSGTRLTVV.

The gene calls are TRBV10-2 and TRBJ1-2; no reliable D call. The V end was cut by 0 bases, the J end by 3 bases, with 11 bases between. CDR3 length: 15 amino acids. The V gene's germline CDR1 is WSHSY and CDR2 SAAADI. The CDR3 nucleotides read TGCGCCAGCAGTGAGTCGACCGACACCTACTATGGCTACACCTTC. Translation: CASSESTDTYYGYTF.

The rearrangement joins TRBV13 to TRBJ2-2; 7 bases align to TRBD2. The V segment lost 4 bases and the J segment 4 bases; nucleotides outside the gene matches: 9. The CDR3 covers 16 residues. Germline CDR1 and CDR2: PRHDT and FYEKMQ (reference sequence). In DNA, the CDR3 is TGTGCCAGCAGCTCCACTGCGGGGGTACGCACCGGGGAGCTGTTTTTT. It specifies CASSSTAGVRTGELFF.

The chain employs TRBV2 and TRBJ1-2; D not resolved. This CDR3 is 12 amino acids long. With 6 bases removed from V and 5 bases from J, the gap between germline ends came to 10 bases. CDR1 and CDR2 (germline): SNHLY, FYNNEI. The CDR3 DNA reads as TGTGCCAGCAGCCCGGATCGGTATGGCTACACCTTC. The encoded protein is CASSPDRYGYTF.

The chain has TRBV2 and TRBJ2-5; maybe TRBD1 (5 bases). The CDR3 totals 12 residues. V dropped 8 bases and J dropped 3 bases, with 10 bases sitting between them. CDR1 is SNHLY, CDR2 FYNNEI, per germline. The CDR3 loop reads CASSTVEETQYF. The CDR3 bases are TGTGCCAGCTCGACAGTAGAAGAGACCCAGTACTTC. Drawing the rest from reference TRBV2 and TRBJ2-5, the complete variable domain is EPEVTQTPSHQVTQMGQEVILRCVPISNHLYFYWYRQILGQKVEFLVSFYNNEISEKSEIFDDQFSVERPDGSNFTLKIRSTKLEDSAMYFCASSTVEETQYFGPGTRLLVL.

V is TRBV30 and J is TRBJ1-3; possibly TRBD1 for D (5 bases). The V gene lost 2 bases and the J gene lost 1 base, with 9 bases spanning the gap. Germline CDR1 reads GTSNPN; CDR2 reads SVGIG (reference sequence). The length of the CDR3 is 14 residues. Written as DNA, the CDR3 is TGTGCCTGGAGTTGGGGCGGGTCTGGAAACACCATATATTTT. This gives the protein CAWSWGGSGNTIYF.

The rearrangement links TRBV27 to TRBJ1-5; 7 positions agree with TRBD1. This CDR3 is built from 15 residues. V gave up 5 bases and J gave up 2 bases; unmatched junction bases: 6. Germline V CDR1 and CDR2: MNHEY, SMNVEV (reference sequence). CDR3 residues: CASSLRQGRNQPQHF. In DNA, the CDR3 is TGTGCCAGCAGTCTCCGACAGGGCCGCAATCAGCCCCAGCATTTT.

The chain combines TRBV6-5 with TRBJ2-6; D gene ambiguous. Trimming shortened V by 5 bases and J by 0 bases, and 5 bases separated the two germline ends. The CDR3 extends over 14 amino acids. The germline V gene encodes CDR1 MNHEY and CDR2 SVGAGI. The CDR3 nucleotides are TGTGCCAGCAGTCCGACCTCTGGGGCCAACGTCCTGACTTTC. The encoded protein is CASSPTSGANVLTF.

The J gene is TRBJ2-7, the V gene TRBV7-9; D gene ambiguous. There are 12 residues in the CDR3. V was trimmed by 5 bases and J by 6 bases, leaving 11 bases between them. From germline, CDR1 is SEHNR and CDR2 FQNEAQ (reference sequence). DNA for the CDR3: TGTGCCAGCAGCCTGACTCCGATCGAGCAGTACTTC. This sequence encodes CASSLTPIEQYF.

The chain joins TRBV7-9 to TRBJ1-1; D possibly corresponds to TRBD1 (5 bases). Germline assignment: CDR1 SEHNR and CDR2 FQNEAQ (reference sequence). Trimming took 5 bases from V and 4 from J, leaving 14 bases between them. This CDR3 has 14 amino acids. This chain's CDR3 is CASSEWDGFTEAFF. The CDR3 DNA follows: TGTGCCAGCAGCGAGTGGGACGGCTTCACTGAAGCTTTCTTT.

The J gene is TRBJ2-3, the V gene TRBV4-1; 9 bases are a match to TRBD2. Germline lookup yields CDR1 MGHRA and CDR2 YSYEKL. The CDR3 extends over 14 amino acids. The junction had 7 bases not matched to a gene; V was cut back by 8 bases and J by 4 bases. The CDR3 DNA sequence: TGCGCCAGCTGTGTAGCGGGGGATTCAGATACGCAGTATTTT. Encoded protein: CASCVAGDSDTQYF.

The chain joins TRBV2 to TRBJ2-4; no clear D gene. V was cut by 5 bases and J by 8 bases, with 13 bases left in between. Germline assignment: CDR1 SNHLY and CDR2 FYNNEI. This CDR3 spans 13 amino acids. CDR3 nucleotides: TGTGCCAGCAGTTCTAGGGCACATGACATTCAGTACTTC. Translating gives CASSSRAHDIQYF.

The V call is TRBV7-2, the J call TRBJ1-1; 8 nucleotides line up with TRBD1. Germline values: CDR1 SGHTA, CDR2 FQGNSA. This CDR3 comprises 15 residues. The J segment lost 7 bases and the V segment lost 7 bases, leaving 14 bases of the junction unmatched. In DNA, the CDR3 is TGTGCCAGCACCCCAGGAACAGACAGGGGCCTTGAAGCTTTCTTT. Its protein is CASTPGTDRGLEAFF.

The rearrangement uses TRBV7-2 and TRBJ1-6; D unresolved. Germline assignment: CDR1 SGHTA and CDR2 FQGNSA. The length of the CDR3 is 13 residues. V lost 1 base, J lost 8 bases, and 6 bases lay in between. CDR3 region: CASSLVGDSPLHF. CDR3 coding DNA: TGTGCCAGCAGCTTAGTGGGAGATTCACCCCTCCACTTT. Filled out from reference TRBV7-2 and TRBJ1-6, the complete variable domain reads GAGVSQSPSNKVTEKGKDVELRCDPISGHTALYWYRQSLGQGLEFLIYFQGNSAPDKSGLPSDRFSAERTGGSVSTLTIQRTQQEDSAVYLCASSLVGDSPLHFGNGTRLTVT.

This chain uses TRBV9 with TRBJ2-1; TRBD1 aligns across 7 bases. The CDR3 consists of 17 residues. Per the germline V gene, CDR1 is SGDLS and CDR2 is YYNGEE. V was clipped by 3 bases and J by 5 bases; unmatched bases: 14. The CDR3 protein is CASSETGTVLYDNEQFF. DNA for the CDR3: TGTGCCAGCAGCGAGACCGGGACAGTATTATACGACAATGAGCAGTTCTTC.

The chain links TRBV4-3 to TRBJ1-2; 7 positions match TRBD1. CDR3 length: 16 amino acids. V shed 0 bases, J shed 2 bases, and the junction held 6 bases outside the gene matches. Germline lookup yields CDR1 LGHNA and CDR2 YSLEER. Written as DNA, the CDR3 is TGCGCCAGCAGCCAAGAGTGGAGGGGGCCCAACTATGGCTACACCTTC. Its translation: CASSQEWRGPNYGYTF.

In DNA, the CDR3 is TGCAGTGCTAGTGGGGGGTACGAGCAGTACTTC. Encoded protein: CSASGGYEQYF. This rearrangement joins TRBV20-1 to TRBJ2-7; TRBD2 might be the D (6 bases). Germline V gives CDR1 DFQATT, CDR2 SNEGSKA (reference sequence). Trimming cost V 3 bases and J 4 bases, with 7 bases left between them. The CDR3 has 11 residues.

The chain uses TRBV6-1 and TRBJ2-1; D tentatively fits TRBD1 or TRBD2 (5 bases each). Germline V CDR1 and CDR2: MNHNS, SASEGT. The CDR3 length is 15 residues. Trimming took 6 bases from V and 2 from J, leaving 14 bases between them. CDR3 nucleotides: TGTGCCAGCAGCGCACCGGGACCGGCCTACAATGAGCAGTTCTTC. This codes for CASSAPGPAYNEQFF.

The chain recombines TRBV29-1 with TRBJ1-1, with 7 bases lining up with TRBD1. Per germline, CDR1 SQVTM and CDR2 ANQGSEA. With V trimmed by 4 bases and J by 1 base, 0 bases remained unmatched. This CDR3 is built from 12 residues. The CDR3: CSVGQGNTEAFF. The CDR3 DNA is TGCAGCGTTGGACAGGGGAACACTGAAGCTTTCTTT.

The J gene is TRBJ1-6, the V gene TRBV18; tentative D call: TRBD1 (6 bases). The CDR3 spans 16 residues. V was trimmed by 3 bases and J by 10 bases, leaving 19 bases between them. Germline loops: CDR1 KGHSH, CDR2 LQKENI. The CDR3, as DNA: TGTGCCAGCTCACCGGGGGCCTTGGGGAGAGGGTCACCCCTCCACTTT. Translated: CASSPGALGRGSPLHF.

The rearrangement links TRBV10-3 to TRBJ2-7, with 8 bases that match TRBD1. The V and J ends lost 0 bases and 5 bases, in that order; junction bases with no gene match: 6. The CDR3 spans 15 residues. Germline V lookup: CDR1 ENHRY, CDR2 SYGVKD. The CDR3 spells CAISESTGVGHEQYF. CDR3 nucleotide sequence: TGTGCCATCAGTGAGTCGACAGGGGTCGGCCACGAGCAGTACTTC.

The chain uses TRBV6-5 and TRBJ2-5; a weak D match, TRBD1 (6 bases). CDR3 length equals 15 residues. Germline-derived CDR1 and CDR2 are MNHEY and SVGAGI. V shed 5 bases and J shed 1 base, with 14 bases lying between them. The DNA of the CDR3 is TGTGCCAGCAGTCCCCAGGGGACAACCCAAGAGACCCAGTACTTC. This codes for CASSPQGTTQETQYF.

This chain joins TRBV12-5 and TRBJ1-2, with a weak D call TRBD1 (6 bases). This CDR3 contains 15 residues. Germline lookup yields CDR1 LGHNT and CDR2 FRNRAP. Trimming removed 6 bases at V and 1 base at J, with 15 bases between. The CDR3 bases are TGTGCTAGTGGAGCCTCCGGGACATATAACTATGGCTACACCTTC. Its translation is CASGASGTYNYGYTF.

The CDR3 here is CSVATAGLNTEAFF. The CDR3 coding sequence is TGCAGCGTTGCTACTGCAGGGCTGAACACTGAAGCTTTCTTT. The rearrangement links TRBV29-1 to TRBJ1-1; D is perhaps TRBD1 (5 bases). Germline V lookup: CDR1 SQVTM, CDR2 ANQGSEA. V was cut by 4 bases and J by 0 bases, with 12 bases left in between. This CDR3 contains 14 residues.

The J gene is TRBJ1-6, the V gene TRBV6-1; D may be TRBD1 (6 bases). V lost 0 bases to trimming and J lost 10 bases, with 16 bases between them. This CDR3 spans 16 amino acids. Germline assignment: CDR1 MNHNS and CDR2 SASEGT. CDR3 nucleotide sequence: TGTGCCAGCAGTGAAGCCGTCTACCTAGGGGGGTCACCCCTCCACTTT. Amino acids: CASSEAVYLGGSPLHF.